Below are 11 T cell receptor beta chains sequenced from a single sample in a study of control samples from healthy donors and cancer patients. Sequencing was performed with immunoSEQ multiplex PCR; in TCRdb, only in-frame clones are kept and a portion is missing. The repertoire consists of 90,000 or so clones, with about 89% occurring once and the leading ten covering less than 10%. The sample was PBMCs. Receptors were obtained from a woman aged 50 to 60 with colorectal cancer.

The V gene is TRBV6-4, the J gene TRBJ2-3; the D is unclear. V was pared by 0 bases and J by 3 bases, with 13 bases between. This CDR3 region has 16 residues. Germline-derived CDR1 and CDR2 are MRHNA and SNTAGT. Here the CDR3 DNA reads TGTGCCAGCAGTGACTCGATTAAGGGTGGAACAGATACGCAGTATTTT. Protein product: CASSDSIKGGTDTQYF.

This chain connects TRBV7-9 to TRBJ2-2, with a tentative D call TRBD2 (5 bases). CDR3 length: 15 residues. Germline loops: CDR1 SEHNR, CDR2 FQNEAQ (reference sequence). V gave up 5 bases and J gave up 7 bases, with 17 bases separating them. CDR3 residues: CASSAMRMEDGELFF. In nucleotides, the CDR3 is TGTGCCAGCAGCGCAATGAGGATGGAGGACGGGGAGCTGTTTTTT. Full variable domain (missing parts from reference TRBV7-9 and TRBJ2-2): DTGVSQNPRHKITKRGQNVTFRCDPISEHNRLYWYRQTLGQGPEFLTYFQNEAQLEKSRLLSDRFSAERPKGSFSTLEIQRTEQGDSAMYLCASSAMRMEDGELFFGEGSRLTVL.

The chain carries TRBV6-6 and TRBJ1-5; 9 nucleotides agree with TRBD1. This CDR3 is 15 amino acids long. Per germline, CDR1 MNHNY and CDR2 SVGAGI (reference sequence). V gave up 6 bases and J gave up 7 bases; unmatched junction bases: 10. Here the CDR3 DNA reads TGTGCCAGCAGCCCAACAGGGGGCTCAGGGCAGCCCCAGCATTTT. Translating it yields CASSPTGGSGQPQHF.

The genes are TRBV28 and TRBJ1-5, with no clear D. V was cut by 5 bases and J by 1 base, with 9 bases left in between. CDR3 length: 14 amino acids. In germline, CDR1 is MDHEN, CDR2 SYDVKM. CDR3 DNA: TGTGCCAGCAGTAATCCCCTGAGCAATCAGCCCCAGCATTTT. Encoded protein: CASSNPLSNQPQHF.

The rearrangement links TRBV4-2 to TRBJ1-4; 7 bases agree with TRBD1. The CDR3 totals 15 residues. Germline V lookup: CDR1 LGHNA, CDR2 YNFKEQ. The trim removed 1 base at V and 5 bases at J, leaving 4 bases unmatched. The CDR3 protein is CASSQGGQPNEKLFF. As DNA, the CDR3 is TGTGCCAGCAGCCAAGGGGGACAGCCAAATGAAAAACTGTTTTTT.

This clone was counted only a few times. The chain uses TRBV28 and TRBJ1-1; a possible D gene is TRBD1 (6 bases). The CDR3 is 15 amino acids. Germline CDR1 is MDHEN and CDR2 is SYDVKM. The germline V and J ends were trimmed by 1 base and 5 bases, with 14 bases remaining between them. Here the CDR3 reads CASSLFEGVRTEAFF. As DNA, the CDR3 is TGTGCCAGCAGTTTATTTGAGGGGGTACGAACTGAAGCTTTCTTT.

This rearrangement joins TRBV4-1 to TRBJ1-2, with D perhaps matching TRBD1 (5 bases). Germline-derived CDR1 and CDR2 are MGHRA and YSYEKL. This CDR3 contains 16 residues. The V end was cut by 4 bases, the J end by 6 bases, with 21 bases between. CDR3 in DNA: TGCGCCAGCAGCCCGATTGGCGGGGGGGTCCCTAATGGCTACACCTTC. This codes for CASSPIGGGVPNGYTF.

This clone occurred once. The chain combines TRBV6-2 or TRBV6-3 with TRBJ2-5, with D unclear. V gave up 4 bases and J gave up 3 bases, with 9 bases separating them. The CDR3 extends over 13 amino acids. Germline CDR1 reads MNHEY; CDR2 reads SVGEGT. CDR3 in DNA: TGTGCCAGCAGTTGGAGTCGGGAAGAGACCCAGTACTTC. Protein: CASSWSREETQYF.

This clone was observed a single time. The chain joins TRBV21-1 to TRBJ1-3. TRBV21-1 is classified as a pseudogene. This CDR3 spans 17 amino acids. In DNA form, the CDR3 reads TGTGCCAGCAGCAAGGACACCCAAGGAGGCTCTGGAAACACCATATATTTT. Protein: CASSKDTQGGSGNTIYF.

This clone has just a few counts. The V gene is TRBV5-1, the J gene TRBJ2-1; the match to TRBD2 covers 8 bases. CDR1 SGHRS and CDR2 YFSETQ come from the germline V gene. After removal of 0 bases from V and 7 bases from J, the junction contained 12 bases not matched to a gene. The CDR3 has 17 residues. The CDR3 here is CASSLAPGAGGRNEQFF. Written as DNA, the CDR3 is TGCGCCAGCAGCTTGGCCCCCGGGGCGGGGGGCCGAAATGAGCAGTTCTTC.

The chain couples TRBV10-2 to TRBJ2-1; 11 bases agree with TRBD2. CDR1 WSHSY and CDR2 SAAADI come from the germline V gene. The J segment lost 9 bases and the V segment lost 5 bases, leaving 3 bases of the junction unmatched. The CDR3 length is 13 residues. For the CDR3, the DNA is TGCGCCAGCAGTCGCGGACTAGCGGGTGAGCAGTTCTTC. It is translated as CASSRGLAGEQFF.